Presented here are 9 T cell receptor beta chains from one specimen sequenced in a study of regulatory T cells in long-lasting Graves disease. Arm-PCR of CDR3 regions and iRepertoire HTBI primers were used to build TCR beta libraries. Each CDR3 protein gets one entry after TCRdb re-called the multiplex PCR reads with MiXCR. The sample yields 400,000 to 500,000 distinct CDR3 sequences, around 15% seen once. The time point was: newly diagnosed GD, antithyroid drugs for less than 3 months. PBMC RNA was the source of the TCR library. The sample was also linked to a second study, of T cells in Graves' hyperthyroidism and ophthalmopathy.

The starting material was peripheral blood mononuclear cells (PBMCs), obtained at new diagnosis, from a patient treated with antithyroid drugs. All receptors come from a woman aged 25-40 years with Graves disease.

This clonotype was observed at least ten times. The chain uses TRBV7-9 and TRBJ1-2; tentative D call: TRBD1 (5 bases). The CDR3 is made up of 13 amino acids. Trimming pared 6 bases from V and 4 bases from J, leaving 12 bases between. CDR1 and CDR2 (germline): SEHNR, FQNEAQ (reference sequence). Here the CDR3 DNA reads TGTGCCAGCAGACCGGACACTACCTATGGCTACACCTTC. Encoded protein: CASRPDTTYGYTF. The full variable domain, its missing parts supplied by reference TRBV7-9 and TRBJ1-2, is DTGVSQNPRHKITKRGQNVTFRCDPISEHNRLYWYRQTLGQGPEFLTYFQNEAQLEKSRLLSDRFSAERPKGSFSTLEIQRTEQGDSAMYLCASRPDTTYGYTFGSGTRLTVV.

This clonotype showed up many times. The genes are TRBV28 and TRBJ2-1; 10 nucleotides agree with TRBD2. The V gene end was trimmed by 5 bases and the J gene end by 3 bases; junction bases not matched to a gene: 10. Per germline, CDR1 MDHEN and CDR2 SYDVKM. CDR3 size: 17 residues. Here the CDR3 DNA reads TGTGCCAGCAGTCCAACTAGCGGGAACCCTTTCTACAATGAGCAGTTCTTC. This sequence encodes CASSPTSGNPFYNEQFF.

With respect to this clonotype: A read error is possible here, since a much larger clone lies one base away. The CDR3 DNA reads TGTGCCAGCAGTTACAAGGGACTAGTCACAGATACGCAGTATTTT. Residues: CASSYKGLVTDTQYF. The rearrangement links TRBV6-9 to TRBJ2-3; TRBD2 matches 8 bases. The CDR3 covers 15 residues. In germline, CDR1 is MNHGY, CDR2 SVAAGI. V trimming: 3 bases; J trimming: 2 bases; junction bases outside the gene matches: 4.

This clonotype was counted between two and nine times. This chain connects TRBV27 to TRBJ2-5; D is possibly TRBD2 (5 bases). CDR3 size: 13 residues. Germline CDR1 is MNHEY and CDR2 is SMNVEV (reference sequence). Between the trimmed V and J ends, which lost 10 bases and 0 bases, there was a span of 12 bases. The CDR3 DNA sequence: TGTGCCACCCGGAGGTGGGACCAAGAGACCCAGTACTTC. Its translation is CATRRWDQETQYF.

Regarding this clonotype: An end of the junction differs from the germline gene, which may be a read error. The rearrangement joins TRBV24-1 to TRBJ2-1; D gene ambiguous. Germline V gives CDR1 KGHDR, CDR2 SFDVKD. CDR3 length: 15 amino acids. CDR3 coding DNA: TGTGCCAGCAGTGATTCGAGTCTGGCATACGGCGAGCAGTTCTTC. Protein sequence: CASSDSSLAYGEQFF.

This clonotype was seen repeatedly, ten times or more. A read error may account for a junction end that differs from germline. The J gene is TRBJ2-3, the V gene TRBV7-9; D unresolved. The CDR3 has 12 residues. From germline, CDR1 is SEHNR and CDR2 FQNEAQ (reference sequence). CDR3 amino acids: CASSQVGDTQYF. The CDR3 bases are TGCGCCAGCAGCCAAGTTGGAGATACGCAGTATTTT.

This clonotype was counted many times. V usage is TRBV6-1 and J usage is TRBJ2-2, with 7 bases fitting TRBD1. The CDR3 consists of 14 residues. V dropped 7 bases and J dropped 5; count of bases not matched to a gene: 7. Germline V gene lookup returns CDR1 MNHNS and CDR2 SASEGT. The chain's CDR3 is CASITGVETGELFF. CDR3 in DNA: TGTGCCAGCATTACAGGGGTGGAGACCGGGGAGCTGTTTTTT.

This clonotype was seen many times. The rearrangement links TRBV28 to TRBJ2-7, with D possibly TRBD1 on 6 matching bases. Between the trimmed V and J ends, which lost 7 bases and 2 bases, there was a span of 21 bases. Germline CDR1 is MDHEN and CDR2 is SYDVKM. There are 16 residues in the CDR3. The chain's CDR3 is CASTQPGVQGTYEQYF. CDR3 DNA: TGTGCCAGCACTCAACCAGGGGTACAGGGTACCTACGAGCAGTACTTC.

In this sample, this clonotype turned up many times. The chain carries TRBV28 and TRBJ2-1; TRBD2 aligns across 9 bases. The DNA end is more similar to TRBJ2-5, so the J call may be wrong. Germline CDR1 is MDHEN and CDR2 is SYDVKM. The CDR3 runs to 15 residues. The CDR3 region has the DNA TGTGCCAGCAGTTTTGTAGCGGGAGCCCAAGAGACCCAGTACTTC. Translating it yields CASSFVAGAQETQYF.